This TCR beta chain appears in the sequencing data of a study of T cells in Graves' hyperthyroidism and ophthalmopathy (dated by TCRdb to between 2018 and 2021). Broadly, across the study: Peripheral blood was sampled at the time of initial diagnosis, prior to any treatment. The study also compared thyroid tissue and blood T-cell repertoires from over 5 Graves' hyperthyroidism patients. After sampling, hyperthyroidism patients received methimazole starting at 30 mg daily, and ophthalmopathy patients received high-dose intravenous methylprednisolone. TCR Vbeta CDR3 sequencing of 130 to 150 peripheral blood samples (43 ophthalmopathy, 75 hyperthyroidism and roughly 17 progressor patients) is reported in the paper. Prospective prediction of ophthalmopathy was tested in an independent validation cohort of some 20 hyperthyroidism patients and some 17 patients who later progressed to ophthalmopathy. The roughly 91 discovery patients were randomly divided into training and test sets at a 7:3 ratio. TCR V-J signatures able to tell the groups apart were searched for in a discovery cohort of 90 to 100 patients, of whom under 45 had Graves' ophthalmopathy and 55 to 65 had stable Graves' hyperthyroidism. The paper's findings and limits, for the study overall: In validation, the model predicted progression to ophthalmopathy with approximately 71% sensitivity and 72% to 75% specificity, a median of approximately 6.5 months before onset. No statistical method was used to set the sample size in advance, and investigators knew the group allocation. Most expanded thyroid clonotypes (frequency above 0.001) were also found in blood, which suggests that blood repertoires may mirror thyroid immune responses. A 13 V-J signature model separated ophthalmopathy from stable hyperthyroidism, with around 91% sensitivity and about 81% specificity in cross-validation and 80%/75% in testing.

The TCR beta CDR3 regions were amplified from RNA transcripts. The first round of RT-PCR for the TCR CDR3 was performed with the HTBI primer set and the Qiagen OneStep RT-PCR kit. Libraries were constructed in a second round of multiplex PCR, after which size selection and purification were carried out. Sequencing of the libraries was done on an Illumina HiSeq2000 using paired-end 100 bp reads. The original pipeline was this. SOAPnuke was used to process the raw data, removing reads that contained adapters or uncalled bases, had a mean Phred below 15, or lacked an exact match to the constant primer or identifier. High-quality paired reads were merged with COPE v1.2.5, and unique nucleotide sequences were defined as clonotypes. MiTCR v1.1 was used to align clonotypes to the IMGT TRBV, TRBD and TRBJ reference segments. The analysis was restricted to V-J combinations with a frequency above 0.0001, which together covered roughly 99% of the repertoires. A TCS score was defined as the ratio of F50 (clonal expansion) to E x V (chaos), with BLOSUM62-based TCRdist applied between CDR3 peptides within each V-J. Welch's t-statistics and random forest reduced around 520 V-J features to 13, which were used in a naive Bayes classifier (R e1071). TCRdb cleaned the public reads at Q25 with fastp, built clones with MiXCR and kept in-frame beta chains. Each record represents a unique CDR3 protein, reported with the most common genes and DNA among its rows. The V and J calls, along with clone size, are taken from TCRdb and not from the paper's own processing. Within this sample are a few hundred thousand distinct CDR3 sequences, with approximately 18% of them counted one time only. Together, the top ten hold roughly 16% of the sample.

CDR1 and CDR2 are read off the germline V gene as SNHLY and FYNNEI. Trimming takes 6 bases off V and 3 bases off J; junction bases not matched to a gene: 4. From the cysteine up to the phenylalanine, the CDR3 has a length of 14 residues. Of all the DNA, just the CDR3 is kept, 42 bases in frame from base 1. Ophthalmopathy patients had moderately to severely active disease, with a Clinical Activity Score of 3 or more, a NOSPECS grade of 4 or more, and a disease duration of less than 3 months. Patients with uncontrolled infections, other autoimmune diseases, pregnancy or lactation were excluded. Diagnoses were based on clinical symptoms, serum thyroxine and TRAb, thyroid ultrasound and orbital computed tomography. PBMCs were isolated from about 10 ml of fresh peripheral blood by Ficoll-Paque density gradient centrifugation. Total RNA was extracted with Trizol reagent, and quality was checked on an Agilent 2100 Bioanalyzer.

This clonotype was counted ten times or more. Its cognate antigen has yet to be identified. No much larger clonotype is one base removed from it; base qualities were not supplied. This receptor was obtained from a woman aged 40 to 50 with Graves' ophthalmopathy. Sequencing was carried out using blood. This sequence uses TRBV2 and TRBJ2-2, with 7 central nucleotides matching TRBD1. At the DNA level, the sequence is TGTGCCAGCAGACGGGACAGATACACCGGGGAGCTGTTTTTT. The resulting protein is CASRRDRYTGELFF.